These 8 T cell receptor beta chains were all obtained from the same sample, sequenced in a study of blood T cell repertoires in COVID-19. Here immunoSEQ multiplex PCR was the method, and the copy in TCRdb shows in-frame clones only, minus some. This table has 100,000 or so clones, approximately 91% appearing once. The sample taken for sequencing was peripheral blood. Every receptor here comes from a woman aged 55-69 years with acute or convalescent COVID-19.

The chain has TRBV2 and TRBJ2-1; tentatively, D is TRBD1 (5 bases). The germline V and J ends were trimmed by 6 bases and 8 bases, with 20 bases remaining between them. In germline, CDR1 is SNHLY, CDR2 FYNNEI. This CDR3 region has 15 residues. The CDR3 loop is CASRAQSNRRDEQFF. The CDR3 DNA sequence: TGTGCCAGCAGGGCCCAGTCGAACCGCAGGGATGAGCAGTTCTTC.

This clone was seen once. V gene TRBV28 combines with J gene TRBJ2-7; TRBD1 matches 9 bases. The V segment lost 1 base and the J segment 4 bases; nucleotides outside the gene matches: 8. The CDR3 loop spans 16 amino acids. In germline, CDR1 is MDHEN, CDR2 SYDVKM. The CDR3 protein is CASSLSGTGRNYEQYF. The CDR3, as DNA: TGTGCCAGCAGTTTATCAGGGACAGGGAGAAATTACGAGCAGTACTTC.

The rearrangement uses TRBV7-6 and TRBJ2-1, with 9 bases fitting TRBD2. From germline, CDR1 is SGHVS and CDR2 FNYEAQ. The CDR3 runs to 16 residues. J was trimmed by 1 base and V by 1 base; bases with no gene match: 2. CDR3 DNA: TGTGCCAGCAGCTTAGGGGCGGGAGGGTCCTACAATGAGCAGTTCTTC. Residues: CASSLGAGGSYNEQFF.

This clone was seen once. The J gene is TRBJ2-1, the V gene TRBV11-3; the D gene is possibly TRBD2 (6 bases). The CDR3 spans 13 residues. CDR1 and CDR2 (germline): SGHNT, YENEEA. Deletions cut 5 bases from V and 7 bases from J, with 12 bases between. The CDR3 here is CASSNGGSNEQFF. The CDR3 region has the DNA TGTGCCAGCAGCAATGGAGGGTCGAATGAGCAGTTCTTC. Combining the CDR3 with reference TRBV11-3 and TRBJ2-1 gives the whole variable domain EAGVVQSPRYKIIEKKQPVAFWCNPISGHNTLYWYLQNLGQGPELLIRYENEEAVDDSQLPKDRFSAERLKGVDSTLKIQPAELGDSAVYLCASSNGGSNEQFFGPGTRLTVL.

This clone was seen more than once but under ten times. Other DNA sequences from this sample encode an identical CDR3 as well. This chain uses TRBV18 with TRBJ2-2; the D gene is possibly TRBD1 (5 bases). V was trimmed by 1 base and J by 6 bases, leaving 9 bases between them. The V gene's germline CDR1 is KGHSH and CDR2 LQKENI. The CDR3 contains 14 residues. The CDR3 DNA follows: TGTGCCAGCTCACCACTCCAGGGATCCGGGGAGCTGTTTTTT. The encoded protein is CASSPLQGSGELFF.

The CDR3 loop reads CASSARGRIGEKLFF. As DNA, the CDR3 is TGTGCCAGCAGCGCCCGAGGGAGGATTGGAGAAAAACTGTTTTTT. This chain connects TRBV4-2 to TRBJ1-4; D remains unclear. The germline CDR1 and CDR2 sequences are LGHNA and YNFKEQ. This CDR3 has 15 residues. V dropped 5 bases and J dropped 8 bases, with 18 bases sitting between them.

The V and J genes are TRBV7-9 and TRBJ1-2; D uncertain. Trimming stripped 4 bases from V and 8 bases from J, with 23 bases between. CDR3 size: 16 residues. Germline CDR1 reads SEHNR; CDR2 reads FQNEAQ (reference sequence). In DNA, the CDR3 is TGTGCCAGCAGCTCTGTGCTGGACCGGACTCTACTAGGCTACACCTTC. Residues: CASSSVLDRTLLGYTF.

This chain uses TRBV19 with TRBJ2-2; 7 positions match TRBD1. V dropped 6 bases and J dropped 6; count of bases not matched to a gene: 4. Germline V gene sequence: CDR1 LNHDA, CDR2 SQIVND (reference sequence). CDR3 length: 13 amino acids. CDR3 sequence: CASSRQGPGELFF. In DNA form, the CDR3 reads TGTGCCAGTAGCAGACAGGGACCCGGGGAGCTGTTTTTT. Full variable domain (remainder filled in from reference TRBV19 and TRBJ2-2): DGGITQSPKYLFRKEGQNVTLSCEQNLNHDAMYWYRQDPGQGLRLIYYSQIVNDFQKGDIAEGYSVSREKKESFPLTVTSAQKNPTAFYLCASSRQGPGELFFGEGSRLTVL.